This T cell receptor (beta chain) was captured in a study of OX40 agonist ivuxolimab in advanced cancers. Study overall: Treatment of patients was with ivuxolimab, an agonistic anti-OX40 (CD134) antibody.

On cycle 4 day 1 and cycle 7 day 1, as well as at baseline, blood was sampled. Germline assignment: CDR1 MNHNS and CDR2 SASEGT. The V gene lost 5 bases and the J gene lost 5 bases, with 15 bases spanning the gap. The CDR3 runs to 14 residues. The assay was immunoSEQ multiplex PCR, and TCRdb's table has in-frame clones only and misses some. The table includes fewer than 50,000 clones, more than 70% detected once. The input for sequencing was CD4+ or CD8+ T cells sorted from blood, taken in a trial of the OX40 agonist ivuxolimab. The chain couples TRBV6-1 to TRBJ1-1; no firm D call. This receptor was obtained from an adult with an advanced solid tumor such as melanoma, head and neck, liver or kidney cancer. This CDR3 is CASSLQEGRTEAFF. In nucleotides, the CDR3 is TGTGCCAGCAGTCTCCAGGAGGGAAGAACTGAAGCTTTCTTT.